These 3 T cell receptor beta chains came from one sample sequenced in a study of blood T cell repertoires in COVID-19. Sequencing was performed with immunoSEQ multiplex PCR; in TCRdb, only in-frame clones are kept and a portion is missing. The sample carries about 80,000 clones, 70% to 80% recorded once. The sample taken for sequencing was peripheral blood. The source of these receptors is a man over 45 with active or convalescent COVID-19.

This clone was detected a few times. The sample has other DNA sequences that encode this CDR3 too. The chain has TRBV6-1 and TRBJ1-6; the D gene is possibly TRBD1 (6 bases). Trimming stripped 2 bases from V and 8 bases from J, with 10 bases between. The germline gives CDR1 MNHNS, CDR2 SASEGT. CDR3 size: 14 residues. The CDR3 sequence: CASSEQGRDSPLHF. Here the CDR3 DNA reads TGTGCCAGCAGTGAACAGGGGAGAGATTCACCCCTCCACTTT.

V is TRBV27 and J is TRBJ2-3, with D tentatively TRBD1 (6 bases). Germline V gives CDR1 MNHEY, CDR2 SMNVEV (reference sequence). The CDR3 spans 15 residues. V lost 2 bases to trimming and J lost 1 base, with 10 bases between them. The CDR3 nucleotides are TGTGCCAGCAGTTTAATGACAGGAGGCACAGATACGCAGTATTTT. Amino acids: CASSLMTGGTDTQYF.

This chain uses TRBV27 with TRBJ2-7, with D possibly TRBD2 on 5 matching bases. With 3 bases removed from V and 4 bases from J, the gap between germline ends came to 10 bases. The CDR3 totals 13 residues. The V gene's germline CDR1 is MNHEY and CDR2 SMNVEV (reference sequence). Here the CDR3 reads CASSFFEGYEQYF. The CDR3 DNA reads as TGTGCCAGCAGTTTTTTTGAGGGATACGAGCAGTACTTC.